One sample yielded the 31 T cell receptor beta chains listed below, sequenced in a study of blood T cells in healthy people across ages. Using a J-beta primer mix together with a sample-barcoded 5' primer, a second PCR was run for roughly 6 to 12 cycles. MiXCR, run by TCRdb on the 5' RACE reads, gives a single entry per CDR3 protein. The repertoire includes over a million distinct CDR3 sequences, less than 25% of them detected once, and approximately 0.75% sits in the top ten. These data were also filed under a second study, of T cells of mothers and their children.

Sequencing was done on a sample of blood. The origin of the receptors is a girl aged 2-10 years in good health.

The chain links TRBV6-2 or TRBV6-3 to TRBJ2-5, with 8 bases matching TRBD2. With V trimmed by 5 bases and J by 5 bases, 7 bases remained unmatched. Germline CDR1 MNHEY, CDR2 SVGEGT. The CDR3 is 14 residues long. CDR3 residues: CASSPGRVGETQYF. The CDR3 bases are TGTGCCAGCAGTCCCGGGAGGGTCGGTGAGACCCAGTACTTC.

The rearrangement links TRBV29-1 to TRBJ2-5, with 9 nucleotides matching TRBD1. The CDR3 is 14 residues long. CDR1 and CDR2 from the germline V gene are SQVTM and ANQGSEA. The V gene end was trimmed by 7 bases and the J gene end by 6 bases; junction bases not matched to a gene: 12. The CDR3 DNA reads as TGCAGCGCATTAACAGGGGGCAGGTCGAAGACCCAGTACTTC. Translating gives CSALTGGRSKTQYF.

This clonotype was counted between two and nine times. V gene TRBV20-1 combines with J gene TRBJ1-2, with 7 bases identical to TRBD1. The CDR3 runs to 13 residues. V dropped 5 bases and J dropped 8; count of bases not matched to a gene: 11. Germline CDR1 and CDR2: DFQATT and SNEGSKA (reference sequence). This CDR3 reads CSARPTGEGGYTF. The CDR3 DNA reads as TGCAGTGCTCGTCCAACAGGGGAAGGAGGCTACACCTTC.

This clonotype was seen a handful of times. The rearrangement links TRBV14 to TRBJ1-1, with D unclear. This CDR3 region has 16 residues. Germline lookup yields CDR1 SGHDN and CDR2 FVKESK. The V end lost 1 base, the J end lost 4 bases, and 16 bases lay between the germline ends. CDR3 nucleotide sequence: TGTGCCAGCAGCCAAGCCCCAGGCCTTCCGTTCACTGAAGCTTTCTTT. Translation: CASSQAPGLPFTEAFF. Drawing the rest from reference TRBV14 and TRBJ1-1, the complete variable domain is EAGVTQFPSHSVIEKGQTVTLRCDPISGHDNLYWYRRVMGKEIKFLLHFVKESKQDESGMPNNRFLAERTGGTYSTLKVQPAELEDSGVYFCASSQAPGLPFTEAFFGQGTRLTVV.

This chain joins TRBV5-1 and TRBJ2-1; D not certain. Matching the DNA end better, TRBJ2-7 makes the J call doubtful. Germline CDR1 reads SGHRS; CDR2 reads YFSETQ. The length of the CDR3 is 15 residues. The CDR3 here is CASSLDLNKYYEQYF. In nucleotides, the CDR3 is TGCGCCAGCAGCTTGGACCTCAACAAGTACTACGAGCAGTACTTC.

The chain links TRBV7-2 to TRBJ2-1; unclear D gene. The germline CDR1 and CDR2 sequences are SGHTA and FQGNSA. This CDR3 contains 12 residues. Trimming shortened V by 5 bases and J by 9 bases, and 11 bases separated the two germline ends. CDR3 in amino acids: CASSPRLGEQFF. DNA of the CDR3: TGTGCCAGCAGCCCCCGACTCGGTGAGCAGTTCTTC.

The V call is TRBV29-1, the J call TRBJ1-3, with a weak D call TRBD1 (6 bases). The germline V gene encodes CDR1 SQVTM and CDR2 ANQGSEA. This CDR3 spans 16 amino acids. With 4 bases removed from V and 0 bases from J, the gap between germline ends came to 16 bases. The CDR3 DNA reads as TGCAGCGTTGCGGGGGGGCAACTAAGCTCTGGAAACACCATATATTTT. Amino acid sequence: CSVAGGQLSSGNTIYF.

The V call is TRBV20-1, the J call TRBJ2-5, with 7 bases matching TRBD1. There are 13 residues in the CDR3. Germline CDR1 is DFQATT and CDR2 is SNEGSKA (reference sequence). With 7 bases clipped from V and 1 base from J, the junction kept 6 bases outside the gene matches. The CDR3 sequence: CSVLRDSQETQYF. DNA of the CDR3: TGCAGTGTACTCCGGGACAGCCAAGAGACCCAGTACTTC.

This clonotype was recorded a few times. The rearrangement joins TRBV12-3 or TRBV12-4 to TRBJ2-5; the match to TRBD1 covers 7 bases. The J call is uncertain, as TRBJ2-1 better fits the DNA end. The CDR3 covers 15 residues. CDR3 residues: CASSSPDRFFNEQFF. CDR3 DNA: TGTGCCAGCAGTTCCCCGGACAGGTTCTTCAATGAGCAGTTCTTC.

This clonotype was observed a few times. The V and J genes are TRBV5-1 and TRBJ2-4, with D tentatively TRBD2 (5 bases). Germline CDR1 is SGHRS and CDR2 is YFSETQ. Between the trimmed V and J ends, which lost 0 bases and 8 bases, there was a span of 9 bases. This CDR3 spans 13 amino acids. The CDR3 spells CASSLDVEDIQYF. CDR3 coding DNA: TGCGCCAGCAGCTTGGACGTGGAGGACATTCAGTACTTC.

This clonotype was seen a single time. The chain links TRBV28 to TRBJ1-2; unclear D gene. The CDR3 runs 12 residues. The V and J ends lost 5 bases and 4 bases respectively, with 8 bases between them. CDR1 and CDR2 from the germline V gene are MDHEN and SYDVKM. This CDR3 is CASSGQRYGYTF. CDR3 bases: TGTGCCAGCAGTGGGCAGCGCTATGGCTACACCTTC.

The CDR3 nucleotides are TGTGCCAGCAGCCCCACGAGCGGGACCGGATTTTACGAGCAGTACTTC. Its translation: CASSPTSGTGFYEQYF. This sequence joins TRBV6-2 or TRBV6-3 and TRBJ2-7; the match to TRBD2 covers 7 bases. The germline CDR1 and CDR2 sequences are MNHEY and SVGEGT. With 6 bases clipped from V and 4 bases from J, the junction kept 15 bases outside the gene matches. The CDR3 has 16 amino acids.

The chain is built from TRBV7-2 and TRBJ2-4; a possible D gene is TRBD1 (5 bases). Germline CDR1 and CDR2: SGHTA and FQGNSA. V shed 1 base and J shed 0 bases, with 13 bases lying between them. CDR3 length: 17 amino acids. The CDR3 nucleotides read TGTGCCAGCAGCTTAGGGACACCCCAACTAGCCAAAAACATTCAGTACTTC. Residues: CASSLGTPQLAKNIQYF.

V and J are TRBV13 and TRBJ2-7, with TRBD2 identical over 7 bases. V trimming: 3 bases; J trimming: 5 bases; junction bases outside the gene matches: 7. The CDR3 runs to 14 residues. Germline V gives CDR1 PRHDT, CDR2 FYEKMQ (reference sequence). CDR3 DNA sequence: TGTGCCAGCAGCTTGGGAGGGGAATTGGACGAGCAGTACTTC. It translates to CASSLGGELDEQYF.

This clonotype was seen a handful of times. This rearrangement joins TRBV14 to TRBJ1-2; no definite D call. The CDR3 has 15 residues. Between the trimmed V and J ends, which lost 0 bases and 4 bases, there was a span of 12 bases. The germline V gene has CDR1 SGHDN and CDR2 FVKESK. In DNA, the CDR3 is TGTGCCAGCAGCCAAGATCTTTTACAGCCCTATGGCTACACCTTC. As protein: CASSQDLLQPYGYTF. Using reference TRBV14 and TRBJ1-2 for the parts outside the CDR3, the full variable domain is EAGVTQFPSHSVIEKGQTVTLRCDPISGHDNLYWYRRVMGKEIKFLLHFVKESKQDESGMPNNRFLAERTGGTYSTLKVQPAELEDSGVYFCASSQDLLQPYGYTFGSGTRLTVV.

The J gene is TRBJ1-2, the V gene TRBV20-1, with TRBD1 as a possible D gene (5 bases). The V end lost 0 bases, the J end lost 4 bases, and 12 bases lay between the germline ends. This CDR3 region has 14 residues. CDR1 and CDR2 (germline): DFQATT, SNEGSKA (reference sequence). The CDR3 region is CSARDPRGSYGYTF. CDR3 in DNA: TGCAGTGCTAGAGATCCAAGGGGATCCTATGGCTACACCTTC.

A remark on this clonotype: A read error may produce the germline difference seen at one junction end. This chain joins TRBV29-1 and TRBJ2-4; D gene ambiguous. The CDR3 extends over 10 amino acids. From germline, CDR1 is SQVTM and CDR2 ANQGSEA. CDR3 sequence: CSGSKNIQCF. The CDR3 DNA is TGCAGCGGGTCCAAAAACATTCAGTGCTTC.

This clonotype was found a few times. The rearrangement links TRBV25-1 to TRBJ1-1, with a possible D match to TRBD1 (5 bases). The V end lost 7 bases, the J end lost 5 bases, and 11 bases lay between the germline ends. The CDR3 has 12 residues. The germline V gene has CDR1 MGHDK and CDR2 SYGVNS. The CDR3 loop is CASTGDRTEAFF. CDR3 DNA sequence: TGTGCCAGCACGGGGGATCGGACTGAAGCTTTCTTT.

The V call is TRBV12-3 or TRBV12-4, the J call TRBJ1-1; D call uncertain. The CDR3 extends over 13 amino acids. Trimming stripped 6 bases from V and 1 base from J, with 9 bases between. CDR3 nucleotides: TGTGCCAGCAGACCCAAGACGAACACTGAAGCTTTCTTT. Translating gives CASRPKTNTEAFF.

The sample holds a few counts of this clonotype. The rearrangement joins TRBV25-1 to TRBJ1-1; no definite D call. The CDR3 loop spans 10 amino acids. CDR1 MGHDK and CDR2 SYGVNS come from the germline V gene. Trimming cost V 6 bases and J 7 bases, with 6 bases left between them. CDR3 loop: CASRGSEAFF. The CDR3 DNA follows: TGTGCCAGCAGGGGTAGTGAAGCTTTCTTT.

This clonotype was counted once. The chain has TRBV9 and TRBJ2-3, with D uncertain. The tail of the sequence fits TRBJ1-5 better, so the J call may be wrong. This CDR3 spans 14 amino acids. Germline loops: CDR1 SGDLS, CDR2 YYNGEE. CDR3 bases: TGTGCCAGCAGCGCCACCCAATTTTCGCATACGCAGCATTTT. Protein sequence: CASSATQFSHTQHF.

J is TRBJ1-1 and V is TRBV20-1, with D possibly TRBD1 on 5 matching bases. Between the trimmed V and J ends, which lost 6 bases and 1 base, there was a span of 9 bases. Germline values: CDR1 DFQATT, CDR2 SNEGSKA (reference sequence). There are 12 residues in the CDR3. CDR3 residues: CSAQGANTEAFF. CDR3 sequence (DNA): TGCAGTGCCCAAGGGGCGAACACTGAAGCTTTCTTT.

Only a few counts were recorded for this clonotype. This chain connects TRBV7-3 to TRBJ2-1, with 8 positions matching TRBD2. This CDR3 is built from 19 residues. In germline, CDR1 is SGHTA, CDR2 FQGTGA. J was trimmed by 0 bases and V by 3 bases; bases with no gene match: 13. The CDR3 is CASSLITLTSESSYNEQFF. In DNA form, the CDR3 reads TGTGCCAGCAGCTTGATCACGTTGACTAGCGAAAGCTCCTACAATGAGCAGTTCTTC.

V is TRBV28 and J is TRBJ2-5; 7 nucleotides agree with TRBD2. This CDR3 region has 13 residues. The J segment lost 3 bases and the V segment lost 7 bases, leaving 5 bases of the junction unmatched. Germline lookup yields CDR1 MDHEN and CDR2 SYDVKM. The CDR3 protein is CASISGTKETQYF. The CDR3 bases are TGTGCCAGCATATCCGGGACTAAAGAGACCCAGTACTTC.

This clonotype showed up just a few times. The chain recombines TRBV19 with TRBJ2-5; the D is unclear. This CDR3 is 12 amino acids long. The ends were cut back, 5 bases at V and 5 bases at J, with 9 bases in the middle. Per the germline V gene, CDR1 is LNHDA and CDR2 is SQIVND (reference sequence). For the CDR3, the DNA is TGTGCCAGTAGTTCGTACCGGGAGACCCAGTACTTC. Its protein is CASSSYRETQYF.

This clonotype was recorded a few times. The chain has TRBV6-5 and TRBJ2-3; 7 bases map to TRBD1. Germline V gene sequence: CDR1 MNHEY, CDR2 SVGAGI. CDR3 length: 10 residues. V lost 7 bases and J lost 13; bases outside the gene matches: 5. The CDR3, as DNA: TGTGCCAGCATCGGGGACAGAGAGTATTTT. Translated: CASIGDREYF.

The CDR3 loop is CASSPTGDTGELFF. CDR3 DNA sequence: TGTGCCAGCAGCCCGACAGGGGACACCGGGGAGCTGTTTTTT. V and J are TRBV7-3 and TRBJ2-2; 8 bases are a match to TRBD1. This CDR3 has 14 residues. Germline CDR1 is SGHTA and CDR2 is FQGTGA. J lost 3 bases, V lost 5 bases, and 2 bases had no gene match.

This chain uses TRBV6-6 with TRBJ1-3; 7 bases are a match to TRBD1. The CDR3 is made up of 15 amino acids. Germline V gene lookup returns CDR1 MNHNY and CDR2 SVGAGI (reference sequence). Trimming at V came to 3 bases and at J to 4 bases, leaving 6 bases not matched to a gene. The CDR3 nucleotides read TGTGCCAGCAGTTATACAGGGGCGTACGGAAACACCATATATTTT. This encodes CASSYTGAYGNTIYF.

This clonotype has more than one count but fewer than ten. This chain links TRBV4-2 with TRBJ1-2; D might be TRBD1 (5 bases). The germline CDR1 and CDR2 sequences are LGHNA and YNFKEQ. V lost 4 bases and J lost 4, with 13 bases in between. The CDR3 is 14 amino acids. The DNA for the CDR3 is TGTGCCAGCAGCCCTACGGGACTTAGCTATGGCTACACCTTC. This encodes CASSPTGLSYGYTF.

This clonotype was seen a few times. This chain joins TRBV29-1 and TRBJ1-4; tentative D call: TRBD1 (5 bases). Germline V gene sequence: CDR1 SQVTM, CDR2 ANQGSEA. V lost 0 bases to trimming and J lost 7 bases, with 12 bases between them. The CDR3 has 14 residues. Here the CDR3 DNA reads TGCAGCGTTGAAGAACGGGGCGGTGGTGAAAAACTGTTTTTT. Translated: CSVEERGGGEKLFF.

This clonotype was seen a handful of times. The V and J genes are TRBV6-5 and TRBJ1-4; 9 nucleotides line up with TRBD1. The germline CDR1 and CDR2 sequences are MNHEY and SVGAGI. J lost 5 bases, V lost 2 bases, and 6 bases had no gene match. CDR3 length: 16 residues. CDR3 DNA sequence: TGTGCCAGCAGTTACGGTCAGGGACAGGGAAATGAAAAACTGTTTTTT. Amino acid sequence: CASSYGQGQGNEKLFF.